This T cell receptor beta chain was sequenced for a study of Graves' ophthalmopathy and Graves' hyperthyroidism. TCR beta CDR3 regions were amplified from RNA transcripts. An initial RT-PCR round employing HTBI primers preceded a second-round multiplex PCR. TCRdb re-derived calls from the multiplex PCR reads in MiXCR, one entry per CDR3 protein. The sample includes about 420,000 distinct CDR3 sequences, about 21% seen only once; the top ten take 3%. J gave up 3 bases and V 6 bases, and 11 bases lay outside the gene matches. The CDR3 loop spans 15 amino acids. CDR1 and CDR2 from the germline V gene are DFQATT and SNEGSKA (reference sequence). This clonotype was observed at least ten times.

The source is a young woman with stable Graves' hyperthyroidism. The chain is built from TRBV20-1 and TRBJ1-1, with TRBD1 identical over 9 bases. Material for sequencing was peripheral blood. Here the CDR3 DNA reads TGCAGTGCCTATCCAGGGACAGGGAGGGACACTGAAGCTTTCTTT. This codes for CSAYPGTGRDTEAFF.